One and the same sample provided the 21 T cell receptor beta chains below, sequenced in a study of blood T cell repertoires in COVID-19. Using immunoSEQ multiplex PCR, the repertoire was profiled, and TCRdb retains in-frame clones only, with some absent. This repertoire shows around 70,000 clones, over 70% found once; its top ten account for over 20%. The sample was peripheral blood. Every receptor here comes from an older man with acute or convalescent COVID-19.

V and J are TRBV29-1 and TRBJ1-1; 9 bases agree with TRBD1. Germline loops: CDR1 SQVTM, CDR2 ANQGSEA. The J segment lost 5 bases and the V segment lost 7 bases, leaving 2 bases of the junction unmatched. CDR3 length: 11 residues. This CDR3 reads CSGDRGTEAFF. CDR3 sequence (DNA): TGCAGCGGCGACAGGGGGACTGAAGCTTTCTTT.

The chain employs TRBV6-1 and TRBJ2-7, with TRBD1 identical over 7 bases. CDR1 MNHNS and CDR2 SASEGT come from the germline V gene. The V and J ends lost 2 bases and 4 bases, in that order; junction bases with no gene match: 5. CDR3 length: 14 residues. The DNA of the CDR3 is TGTGCCAGCAGTGAATTGGGACAGAGTTACGAGCAGTACTTC. Protein: CASSELGQSYEQYF.

This rearrangement joins TRBV21-1 to TRBJ2-5; the DNA was not compared with TRBD2, the D call given in the table. TRBV21-1 represents a pseudogene. This CDR3 contains 14 residues. This chain's CDR3 is CASSPGLAEETQYF. The CDR3 DNA sequence: TGTGCCAGCAGTCCGGGACTAGCGGAAGAGACCCAGTACTTC.

The J gene is TRBJ1-5, the V gene TRBV5-1, with D unresolved. Deletions cut 4 bases from V and 5 bases from J, with 10 bases between. Per the germline V gene, CDR1 is SGHRS and CDR2 is YFSETQ. This CDR3 is built from 13 residues. For the CDR3, the DNA is TGCGCCAGCAGCCCTGGCATCGATCAGCCCCAGCATTTT. It encodes CASSPGIDQPQHF.

The chain has TRBV18 and TRBJ1-3; 7 nucleotides match TRBD1. The germline V gene encodes CDR1 KGHSH and CDR2 LQKENI. This CDR3 has 17 amino acids. V lost 4 bases to trimming and J lost 0 bases; unmatched junction nucleotides: 9. The CDR3: CASSQPGQLGSGNTIYF. CDR3 nucleotides: TGTGCCAGCTCACAACCGGGACAGCTCGGCTCTGGAAACACCATATATTTT.

This clone was seen repeatedly, ten times or more. V gene TRBV11-2 combines with J gene TRBJ2-7; 10 positions match TRBD2. The J segment lost 3 bases and the V segment lost 2 bases, leaving 4 bases of the junction unmatched. The CDR3 sequence is 15 residues long. Germline lookup yields CDR1 SGHAT and CDR2 FQNNGV. In DNA, the CDR3 is TGTGCCAGCAGCTTACTAGCGGGAGAACTCTACGAGCAGTACTTC. Amino acids: CASSLLAGELYEQYF.

This clone was counted a few times. This chain connects TRBV28 to TRBJ1-1; D is unclear. This CDR3 is 14 amino acids long. V shed 3 bases and J shed 5 bases, with 13 bases lying between them. Germline CDR1 and CDR2: MDHEN and SYDVKM. The CDR3 bases are TGTGCCAGCAGTTTTACGCTAGGTTGGACTGAAGCTTTCTTT. The encoded protein is CASSFTLGWTEAFF. Full variable domain (missing parts from reference TRBV28 and TRBJ1-1): DVKVTQSSRYLVKRTGEKVFLECVQDMDHENMFWYRQDPGLGLRLIYFSYDVKMKEKGDIPEGYSVSREKKERFSLILESASTNQTSMYLCASSFTLGWTEAFFGQGTRLTVV.

V usage is TRBV28 and J usage is TRBJ1-5, with 7 bases lining up with TRBD1. V shed 7 bases, J shed 6 bases, and the junction held 9 bases outside the gene matches. The germline CDR1 and CDR2 sequences are MDHEN and SYDVKM. The CDR3 totals 14 residues. CDR3 nucleotide sequence: TGTGCCAGCAAACCGGGACAGCCCCGTCAGCCCCAGCATTTT. Translating it yields CASKPGQPRQPQHF.

This clone was seen more than once but under ten times. The chain joins TRBV5-1 to TRBJ2-7; 13 bases agree with TRBD2. The V gene's germline CDR1 is SGHRS and CDR2 YFSETQ. J lost 4 bases, V lost 3 bases, and 1 base had no gene match. CDR3 length: 14 amino acids. This CDR3 reads CASSWTSGSYEQYF. In nucleotides, the CDR3 is TGCGCCAGCAGCTGGACTAGCGGGAGTTACGAGCAGTACTTC. The variable domain in full, completed from reference TRBV5-1 and TRBJ2-7, reads KAGVTQTPRYLIKTRGQQVTLSCSPISGHRSVSWYQQTPGQGLQFLFEYFSETQRNKGNFPGRFSGRQFSNSRSEMNVSTLELGDSALYLCASSWTSGSYEQYFGPGTRLTVT.

This clone was seen more than once but under ten times. The chain couples TRBV10-2 to TRBJ1-5, with 7 bases matching TRBD1. CDR1 and CDR2 from the germline V gene are WSHSY and SAAADI. This CDR3 is 13 amino acids long. Losses at the gene ends were 4 bases for V and 6 bases for J; bases not matched to a gene: 3. CDR3 residues: CASSGQGAQPQHF. CDR3 nucleotide sequence: TGCGCCAGCAGTGGACAGGGTGCTCAGCCCCAGCATTTT.

The rearrangement joins TRBV14 to TRBJ2-7; no definite D call. V was cut by 1 base and J by 0 bases, with 10 bases left in between. Germline CDR1 SGHDN, CDR2 FVKESK. CDR3 size: 15 residues. The CDR3 here is CASSQGQANSYEQYF. The DNA of the CDR3 is TGTGCCAGCAGCCAAGGGCAGGCGAACTCCTACGAGCAGTACTTC.

This CDR3 is CASSPPGGWDNEQFF. CDR3 bases: TGTGCCAGCTCACCTCCAGGGGGCTGGGACAATGAGCAGTTCTTC. This chain links TRBV18 with TRBJ2-1, with TRBD1 matching 8 bases. The CDR3 covers 15 residues. V gave up 3 bases and J gave up 5 bases; unmatched junction bases: 6. Germline CDR1 KGHSH, CDR2 LQKENI.

The V gene is TRBV15, the J gene TRBJ2-5; tentative D call: TRBD2 (5 bases). The germline CDR1 and CDR2 sequences are LNHNV and YYDKDF (reference sequence). Trimming removed 4 bases at V and 2 bases at J, with 17 bases between. The CDR3 is made up of 16 amino acids. CDR3 in amino acids: CATSNSRGSEQETQYF. CDR3 DNA: TGTGCCACCAGCAACTCCCGGGGTAGTGAGCAAGAGACCCAGTACTTC.

A note on this clone: Germline and junction disagree at one end, which may indicate a read error. J is TRBJ1-4 and V is TRBV7-7; 8 nucleotides agree with TRBD1. Germline values: CDR1 SSHAT, CDR2 FNYEAQ (reference sequence). The CDR3 spans 15 residues. The CDR3 loop reads CASSEHRGGVGKLFF. The CDR3 coding sequence is TGTGCTAGCAGCGAACACAGGGGGGGCGTCGGAAAACTGTTTTTT.

CDR3 sequence (DNA): TGTGCCAGCAGAATAGACAGGGCCACCGGGGAGCTGTTTTTT. As protein: CASRIDRATGELFF. The chain combines TRBV6-4 with TRBJ2-2, with 7 bases lining up with TRBD1. V was pared by 6 bases and J by 4 bases, with 5 bases of the junction left unmatched. The CDR3 is 14 amino acids. Per the germline V gene, CDR1 is MRHNA and CDR2 is SNTAGT.

The chain is built from TRBV5-1 and TRBJ2-1; D is unresolved. The length of the CDR3 is 15 residues. Trimming shortened V by 0 bases and J by 2 bases, and 9 bases separated the two germline ends. CDR1 and CDR2 (germline): SGHRS, YFSETQ. The CDR3, as DNA: TGCGCCAGCAGCTTGGTTAGCACGGCCTACAATGAGCAGTTCTTC. The encoded protein is CASSLVSTAYNEQFF.

This chain joins TRBV2 and TRBJ1-5; D is unclear. The germline CDR1 and CDR2 sequences are SNHLY and FYNNEI. Deletions cut 6 bases from V and 4 bases from J, with 13 bases between. The CDR3 is 14 amino acids. The CDR3 region has the DNA TGTGCCAGCAGCCCTCTCGAGGGTAATCAGCCCCAGCATTTT. Translated: CASSPLEGNQPQHF.

The gene calls are TRBV6-6 and TRBJ1-3; D may be TRBD1 (6 bases). Trimming pared 2 bases from V and 4 bases from J, leaving 6 bases between. The germline V gene encodes CDR1 MNHNY and CDR2 SVGAGI (reference sequence). This CDR3 has 13 amino acids. The CDR3 sequence: CASSYDRGNTIYF. CDR3 DNA: TGTGCCAGCAGTTACGACAGGGGAAACACCATATATTTT.

The chain links TRBV28 to TRBJ2-7; 7 bases line up with TRBD1. Germline V lookup: CDR1 MDHEN, CDR2 SYDVKM. The CDR3 covers 13 residues. V dropped 9 bases and J dropped 0; count of bases not matched to a gene: 5. CDR3: CASRGGASYEQYF. DNA of the CDR3: TGTGCCAGTCGAGGGGGCGCCTCCTACGAGCAGTACTTC.

The rearrangement uses TRBV7-3 and TRBJ2-1, with D possibly being TRBD1 (6 bases). V was clipped by 5 bases and J by 9 bases, with 20 bases between them. The germline V gene encodes CDR1 SGHTA and CDR2 FQGTGA. The CDR3 is 15 amino acids. As DNA, the CDR3 is TGTGCCAGCAGCCCCCAGGGGAGCGCTCGGGCTGAGCAGTTCTTC. The encoded protein is CASSPQGSARAEQFF.

V and J are TRBV2 and TRBJ2-5; D unclear. Trimming took off 8 bases at V and 5 bases at J, with 9 bases between the two ends. CDR3 size: 11 residues. The germline V gene has CDR1 SNHLY and CDR2 FYNNEI. The CDR3, as DNA: TGTGCCAGCGCGGTATGGGAGACCCAGTACTTC. Amino acids: CASAVWETQYF.